A selection of T cell receptor beta chains follows, all from one sample in a study of graft-versus-host responses after intestinal transplantation. These TCRs are of unknown antigen specificity. TCRdb's copy holds only in-frame clones and misses some; the assay was immunoSEQ multiplex PCR. The top ten clones hold roughly 0.17% of a sample with approximately 130,000 clones, more than 80% of them seen once. The sequenced sample was unstimulated CD4+ T cells sorted from spleen or lymph node cells, obtained before intestinal transplant. The receptors originated from a human donor who received an intestinal transplant. Both conserved end residues are part of each CDR3. Each record gives: V gene, clone size, CDR3 protein. Expanded clones get a size class; other rows say once, few or many, or leave the size out.

V: TRBV5-6; size: NA; CDR3: CASSANVVSTDTQYF
V: TRBV10-3; size: NA; CDR3: CAIRKDATGADEQFF
V: TRBV15; size: NA; CDR3: CATSRDLGDTQYF
V: TRBV5-1; size: NA; CDR3: CASSLGAYGYTF
V: TRBV11-2; size: once; CDR3: CASSTPRRTEGQYF
V: TRBV27; size: NA; CDR3: CASSLSGTGAGAFF
V: TRBV18; size: NA; CDR3: CASSRDTEAFF
V: TRBV6-1; size: NA; CDR3: CATGSGQVNSPLHF
V: TRBV2; size: NA; CDR3: CASTAKGHSAEQYF
V: TRBV20-1; size: NA; CDR3: CSARMGGGYTF
V: TRBV9; size: NA; CDR3: CASSGEGRQGAPYSGNTIYF
V: TRBV18; size: NA; CDR3: CASSPPRTLKNEKLFF
V: TRBV27; size: once; CDR3: CASSLKRTGLAGYGYTF
V: TRBV21-1; size: few; CDR3: CASSKISGTTTYEQYF
V: TRBV6-1; size: NA; CDR3: CASSRQGTYEQYF
V: TRBV11-3; size: NA; CDR3: CASRPGGSDEGYTF
V: TRBV6-5; size: NA; CDR3: CATAAREGQPQHF
V: TRBV15; size: NA; CDR3: CATSRGKTDTQYF
V: TRBV6-5; size: once; CDR3: CASRRTWNTGELFF
V: TRBV29-1; size: NA; CDR3: CSVALAGLAKNIQYF
V: TRBV10-3; size: NA; CDR3: CAIIGGTDYGYTF
V: TRBV7-2; size: NA; CDR3: CASSPGQTQETQYF
V: TRBV27; size: NA; CDR3: CASSLEPPGPQHF
V: TRBV5-1; size: once; CDR3: CASSLPWGKGSNTGELFF
V: TRBV7-2; size: NA; CDR3: CASSPYSGTQYF
V: TRBV19; size: NA; CDR3: CASNPQGRGANVLTF
V: TRBV7-7; size: NA; CDR3: CASSLGDRGSDTQYF
V: TRBV6-1; size: NA; CDR3: CASSGHRDTEAFF
V: TRBV2; size: NA; CDR3: CASSELGLHLGTEAFF
V: TRBV7-8; size: NA; CDR3: CASSQAQVGQPQHF
V: TRBV5-4; size: once; CDR3: CASSRRTGNHPATIYF
V: TRBV5-1; size: NA; CDR3: CASSYRQGFYEQYF
V: TRBV2; size: NA; CDR3: CASERTANTEAFF
V: TRBV11-3; size: NA; CDR3: CASSLGDTQYF
V: TRBV4-2; size: NA; CDR3: CASSQAQQSYEQYF
V: TRBV9; size: NA; CDR3: CASSVGPENTEAFF
V: TRBV10-1; size: NA; CDR3: CASSPGQINQPQHF
V: TRBV5-1; size: NA; CDR3: CASSLDPRSTEAFF
V: TRBV7-9; size: NA; CDR3: CASSDYRGRGTEAFF
V: TRBV4-2; size: once; CDR3: CASSQAEDRGYYEQYF